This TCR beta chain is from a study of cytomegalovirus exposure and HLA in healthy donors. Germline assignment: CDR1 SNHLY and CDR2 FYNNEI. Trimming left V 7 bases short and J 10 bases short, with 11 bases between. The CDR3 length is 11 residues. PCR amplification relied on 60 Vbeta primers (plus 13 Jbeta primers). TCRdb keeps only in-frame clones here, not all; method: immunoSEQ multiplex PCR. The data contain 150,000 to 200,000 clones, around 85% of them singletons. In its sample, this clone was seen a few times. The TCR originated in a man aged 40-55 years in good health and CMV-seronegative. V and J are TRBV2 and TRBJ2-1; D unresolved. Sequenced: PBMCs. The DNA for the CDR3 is TGTGCCAGCAACCCCAGGAAGGAGCAGTTCTTC. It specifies CASNPRKEQFF.